There are a few counts of the clone carrying this TCR beta chain. What it recognizes is unknown. This table comes from immunoSEQ multiplex PCR, and its TCRdb copy is limited to in-frame clones, with some not included. The sample lists 250,000 to 400,000 clones, 88% occurring once. An approximately 120-subject validation cohort, separate from the approximately 670-subject first cohort, supplied the donors. The record originates from a study of cytomegalovirus exposure and HLA in healthy donors. For the study at large: The same platform was used for the 120 validation repertoires and the approximately 670 first-cohort repertoires, a later analysis reported. Broader study findings: Within the 90 to 150 validation repertoires, first-cohort TCR clusters tended to co-occur, according to a later analysis. Investigators reported 164 TCR beta chains as tied to cytomegalovirus.

Germline values: CDR1 SGHKS, CDR2 YYEKEE (reference sequence). The CDR3 sequence is 13 residues long. The V and J ends lost 4 bases and 3 bases respectively, with 8 bases between them. This sequence joins TRBV5-5 and TRBJ1-5; D gene uncertain. The sample consisted of PBMCs. The sequence derives from a man aged 25-45 years in good health and CMV-seronegative. CDR3 sequence (DNA): TGTGCCAGCAGCCCCCGTCCCAATCAGCCCCAGCATTTT. This sequence encodes CASSPRPNQPQHF.